The 3 T cell receptor beta chains below come from one sample, sequenced in a study of cytomegalovirus exposure and HLA in healthy donors. The PCR employed 60 Vbeta primers together with 13 Jbeta primers. Data came from immunoSEQ multiplex PCR; TCRdb stores just in-frame clones and leaves some out. The sample contains about 36,000 clones, roughly 69% of which appear only once. Sequencing was done on a sample of PBMCs. The receptors come from a man aged 25-45 years in good health and CMV-seronegative.

The rearrangement links TRBV4-3 to TRBJ2-5, with 11 bases matching TRBD1. The CDR3 runs to 13 residues. Germline V gene lookup returns CDR1 LGHNA and CDR2 YSLEER. Trimming removed 4 bases from V and 5 bases from J; junction bases left unmatched: 0. Written as DNA, the CDR3 is TGCGCCAGCAGCCGGGACAGGGGGGAGACCCAGTACTTC. This codes for CASSRDRGETQYF.

This chain joins TRBV14 and TRBJ2-7; TRBD2 aligns across 11 bases. CDR3 length equals 15 residues. The germline gives CDR1 SGHDN, CDR2 FVKESK. V lost 1 base to trimming and J lost 1 base; unmatched junction nucleotides: 0. CDR3 nucleotides: TGTGCCAGCAGCCAAGGACTAGCGGGGTCCTACGAGCAGTACTTC. This sequence encodes CASSQGLAGSYEQYF.

The rearrangement joins TRBV2 to TRBJ2-3; 9 bases agree with TRBD2. V shed 6 bases and J 0 bases; nucleotides not matched to a gene: 7. The germline gives CDR1 SNHLY, CDR2 FYNNEI. CDR3 length equals 16 residues. The CDR3 DNA reads TGTGCCAGCAGGAGACTTAGCGGGGGCAGCACAGATACGCAGTATTTT. This codes for CASRRLSGGSTDTQYF.